The source of this TCR beta chain is a study of cytomegalovirus exposure and HLA in healthy donors. Whole-study results and caveats: When a later analysis compared HLA-associated TCR beta chains with equally common others, the HLA-associated chains turned out to be more clonally expanded and to have lower generation probabilities.

V lost 4 bases, J lost 1 base, and 13 bases lay in between. The length of the CDR3 is 15 residues. CDR1 and CDR2 (germline): MGHDK, SYGVNS. 60 Vbeta and 13 Jbeta primers were used in PCR. Assay: immunoSEQ multiplex PCR; the TCRdb copy retains only in-frame clones and omits some. Found here are 95,000 to 110,000 clones, roughly four fifths of them singletons; the top ten hold approximately 2%. About this clone itself: The antigen is undetermined.

Sequenced sample: PBMCs. The V gene is TRBV25-1, the J gene TRBJ1-1; D is ambiguous. The sequence was collected from a man between 18 and 35 years old in good health and CMV-seronegative. The CDR3 DNA reads as TGTGCCAGCAGTGCGGGAGTACAGAGGAACACTGAAGCTTTCTTT. Its protein product is CASSAGVQRNTEAFF. The variable domain in full, with the rest retrieved from reference TRBV25-1 and TRBJ1-1, is EADIYQTPRYLVIGTGKKITLECSQTMGHDKMYWYQQDPGMELHLIHYSYGVNSTEKGDLSSESTVSRIRTEHFPLTLESARPSHTSQYLCASSAGVQRNTEAFFGQGTRLTVV.